The clone carrying this T cell receptor beta chain appeared a few times. These data belong to a study of Graves' ophthalmopathy and Graves' hyperthyroidism. Amplification from RNA transcripts yielded the TCR beta CDR3 regions. First-round RT-PCR employed HTBI primers, with a second-round multiplex PCR after it. TCRdb ran MiXCR on the multiplex PCR reads and lists one entry per CDR3 protein. The sample holds hundreds of thousands of distinct CDR3 sequences, over 40% seen once. From germline, CDR1 is SQVTM and CDR2 ANQGSEA. The CDR3 contains 13 residues. Trimming took 7 bases from V and 0 from J, leaving 12 bases between them. The PBMCs originated from around 11 ml of fresh peripheral blood.

The receptor comes from an adult man with Graves' ophthalmopathy. Sequencing was performed on peripheral blood. This sequence joins TRBV29-1 and TRBJ1-2; D is ambiguous. The CDR3 region is CSGRDEANYGYTF. The CDR3 DNA reads as TGCAGCGGCCGGGATGAAGCTAACTATGGCTACACCTTC.